This T cell receptor beta chain stems from a study of cytomegalovirus exposure and HLA in healthy donors. The primer mix had 60 Vbeta and 13 Jbeta primers. Assay: immunoSEQ multiplex PCR; the TCRdb copy retains only in-frame clones and omits some. The table has 150,000 or so clones, approximately 80% seen once. The CDR3 contains 16 residues. Germline V lookup: CDR1 MGHDK, CDR2 SYGVNS. J lost 3 bases, V lost 6 bases, and 9 bases had no gene match. This clone was detected only a few times. The antigen is unknown. The study's findings and limits: TCR beta chain V- and J-gene trimming was linked, in a later analysis, to a missense variant in DCLRE1C. It was confirmed in vitro that three of the CMV-associated chains were specific for CMV antigens.

This TCR was recovered from a male donor in good health and CMV-seropositive. This chain joins TRBV25-1 and TRBJ2-1; 9 nucleotides match TRBD1. Source material: PBMCs. The CDR3 coding sequence is TGTGCCAGCAGCCCATTGGGGGACAGGGTCTACAATGAGCAGTTCTTC. It encodes CASSPLGDRVYNEQFF. The full variable domain, completed using reference TRBV25-1 and TRBJ2-1, is EADIYQTPRYLVIGTGKKITLECSQTMGHDKMYWYQQDPGMELHLIHYSYGVNSTEKGDLSSESTVSRIRTEHFPLTLESARPSHTSQYLCASSPLGDRVYNEQFFGPGTRLTVL.